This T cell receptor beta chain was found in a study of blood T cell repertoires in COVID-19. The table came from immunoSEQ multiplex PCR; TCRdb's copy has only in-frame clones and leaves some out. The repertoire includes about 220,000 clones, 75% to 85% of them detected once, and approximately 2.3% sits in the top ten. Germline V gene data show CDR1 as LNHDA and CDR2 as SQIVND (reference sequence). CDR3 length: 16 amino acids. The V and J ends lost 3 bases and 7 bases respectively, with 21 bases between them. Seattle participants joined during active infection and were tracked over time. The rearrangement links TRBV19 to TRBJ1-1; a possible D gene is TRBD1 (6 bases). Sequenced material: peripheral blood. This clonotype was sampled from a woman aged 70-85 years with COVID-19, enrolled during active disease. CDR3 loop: CASSIRGSGDGNEAFF. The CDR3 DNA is TGTGCCAGTAGTATCAGGGGTTCAGGAGACGGCAATGAAGCTTTCTTT.